What follows are 18 T cell receptor beta chains derived from one specimen sequenced in a study of T cell responses to AZD1222 COVID-19 vaccine (dated by TCRdb to the early 2020s). Interpreted using the paper, the time point label stands for: baseline before first vaccination. Libraries were prepared through the immunoSEQ multiplex PCR assay. TCRdb mirrors the immuneACCESS table, restricted to in-frame sequences. Some clones are absent from its copies; in checked studies, under half trace to an unresolved V gene, and the reason for the others is unknown. This sample has 100,000 to 150,000 clones in its table, and just over 85% of those were observed once. The ten most abundant clones make up under 25% of the sample. The sample here was peripheral blood, taken on day 0 of AZD1222 vaccination. The origin of the receptors is an adult in good health.

The chain joins TRBV9 to TRBJ1-4; D is ambiguous. Trimming left V 4 bases short and J 8 bases short, with 12 bases between. Germline V gene data show CDR1 as SGDLS and CDR2 as YYNGEE. CDR3 length: 13 residues. CDR3 sequence reads: CASSTWTGEKLFF. The CDR3 nucleotides are TGTGCCAGCAGCACCTGGACGGGGGAAAAACTGTTTTTT. Complete variable domain (other parts from reference TRBV9 and TRBJ1-4): DSGVTQTPKHLITATGQRVTLRCSPRSGDLSVYWYQQSLDQGLQFLIQYYNGEERAKGNILERFSAQQFPDLHSELNLSSLELGDSALYFCASSTWTGEKLFFGSGTQLSVL.

The chain carries TRBV9 and TRBJ2-7, with 8 bases that match TRBD2. Germline trimming cut 2 bases from V and 5 bases from J; bases unmatched to any gene: 9. The CDR3 runs to 15 residues. Germline V lookup: CDR1 SGDLS, CDR2 YYNGEE. The CDR3 DNA sequence: TGTGCCAGCAGCGTGTTTAACGGGGGGGGCGACGAGCAGTACTTC. Amino acids: CASSVFNGGGDEQYF.

This clone was observed a single time. The rearrangement links TRBV6-6 to TRBJ1-2, with 9 nucleotides matching TRBD1. This CDR3 comprises 15 residues. The germline V gene encodes CDR1 MNHNY and CDR2 SVGAGI (reference sequence). V trimming: 8 bases; J trimming: 8 bases; junction bases outside the gene matches: 15. The CDR3 sequence: CASRKGQGVLDGYTF. The CDR3 nucleotides read TGTGCCAGCCGCAAGGGACAGGGCGTCCTTGACGGCTACACCTTC.

The chain recombines TRBV9 with TRBJ2-1; D possibly corresponds to TRBD2 (6 bases). Germline V lookup: CDR1 SGDLS, CDR2 YYNGEE. The CDR3 loop spans 15 amino acids. V was shortened by 4 bases and J by 4 bases, with 15 bases between the two germline ends. The CDR3 region is CASSPHNGGYNEQFF. For the CDR3, the DNA is TGTGCCAGCAGCCCCCATAACGGGGGATACAATGAGCAGTTCTTC.

This sequence joins TRBV18 and TRBJ1-2; 12 bases align to TRBD1. V was pared by 5 bases and J by 8 bases, with 15 bases of the junction left unmatched. From germline, CDR1 is KGHSH and CDR2 LQKENI. CDR3 length equals 17 residues. The CDR3: CASSETAGTGGADGYTF. The DNA for the CDR3 is TGTGCCAGCTCAGAAACTGCCGGGACAGGGGGCGCCGACGGCTACACCTTC.

The chain links TRBV5-1 to TRBJ2-7, with D perhaps TRBD2 (7 bases). CDR3 size: 15 residues. V lost 1 base and J lost 3, with 14 bases in between. Germline V CDR1 and CDR2: SGHRS, YFSETQ. In nucleotides, the CDR3 is TGCGCCAGCAGCTTGAATGGGGGGGCTGGCTACGAGCAGTACTTC. Translating gives CASSLNGGAGYEQYF. The complete variable domain, with remaining parts taken from reference TRBV5-1 and TRBJ2-7, reads KAGVTQTPRYLIKTRGQQVTLSCSPISGHRSVSWYQQTPGQGLQFLFEYFSETQRNKGNFPGRFSGRQFSNSRSEMNVSTLELGDSALYLCASSLNGGAGYEQYFGPGTRLTVT.

This chain uses TRBV19 with TRBJ2-7, with D tentatively TRBD1 (6 bases). In germline, CDR1 is LNHDA, CDR2 SQIVND (reference sequence). Trimming removed 10 bases from V and 4 bases from J, with 23 bases in between. The CDR3 totals 15 residues. The CDR3 coding sequence is TGTGCCACCCGATTGTTTACAGGGTTTAGTTACGAGCAGTACTTC. Its protein is CATRLFTGFSYEQYF.

The chain recombines TRBV16 with TRBJ2-7; the D gene is possibly TRBD2 (5 bases). CDR1 is KGHSY and CDR2 is FQNENV in the germline V gene. This CDR3 is 16 amino acids long. Trimming stripped 4 bases from V and 4 bases from J, with 20 bases between. CDR3: CASSPRPPDSPYEQYF. DNA of the CDR3: TGTGCCAGCAGCCCCCGGCCCCCGGACTCCCCTTACGAGCAGTACTTC. Using reference TRBV16 and TRBJ2-7 for the parts outside the CDR3, the full variable domain is GEEVAQTPKHLVRGEGQKAKLYCAPIKGHSYVFWYQQVLKNEFKFLISFQNENVFDETGMPKERFSAKCLPNSPCSLEIQATKLEDSAVYFCASSPRPPDSPYEQYFGPGTRLTVT.

The chain employs TRBV6-5 and TRBJ1-1; weak D call: TRBD1 (5 bases). CDR3 length: 16 amino acids. Germline V gives CDR1 MNHEY, CDR2 SVGAGI. V gave up 0 bases and J gave up 2 bases, with 13 bases separating them. The DNA for the CDR3 is TGTGCCAGCAGTTACTCGCAGGGCTACTTAAACACTGAAGCTTTCTTT. Encoded protein: CASSYSQGYLNTEAFF.

The J gene is TRBJ2-7, the V gene TRBV5-1; no firm D call. CDR3 length: 13 amino acids. Germline V lookup: CDR1 SGHRS, CDR2 YFSETQ. V lost 4 bases to trimming and J lost 0 bases, with 8 bases between them. CDR3 sequence reads: CASSPGSSYEQYF. The CDR3 bases are TGCGCCAGCAGCCCCGGTAGCTCCTACGAGCAGTACTTC.

In nucleotides, the CDR3 is TGCAGCGTTGTCCCGCAGGGCTATGGCTACACCTTC. Residues: CSVVPQGYGYTF. The chain uses TRBV29-1 and TRBJ1-2, with D possibly TRBD1 on 5 matching bases. This CDR3 is built from 12 residues. Trimming left V 4 bases short and J 4 bases short, with 10 bases between. Germline CDR1 is SQVTM and CDR2 is ANQGSEA.

The rearrangement uses TRBV5-1 and TRBJ1-1; 7 bases agree with TRBD1. The CDR3 loop spans 14 amino acids. Looked up from germline, CDR1 is SGHRS and CDR2 is YFSETQ. Germline trimming cut 5 bases from V and 0 bases from J; bases unmatched to any gene: 4. CDR3 region: CASRSDRVNTEAFF. CDR3 DNA: TGCGCCAGCAGATCCGACAGGGTGAACACTGAAGCTTTCTTT.

The genes are TRBV5-1 and TRBJ2-7, with TRBD1 as a possible D gene (6 bases). The CDR3 has 14 residues. Germline CDR1 reads SGHRS; CDR2 reads YFSETQ. V lost 1 base and J 1 base, leaving 9 bases between the germline ends. In nucleotides, the CDR3 is TGCGCCAGCAGCTTGTCAGGGGTTTCCTACGAGCAGTACTTC. Residues: CASSLSGVSYEQYF.

V and J are TRBV15 and TRBJ1-1; TRBD1 matches at 7 bases. V gave up 0 bases and J gave up 6 bases; unmatched junction bases: 7. Germline loops: CDR1 LNHNV, CDR2 YYDKDF (reference sequence). The CDR3 sequence is 15 residues long. The CDR3 coding sequence is TGTGCCACCAGCAGAGATAACAGGGACAGTGCTGAAGCTTTCTTT. Its translation: CATSRDNRDSAEAFF. Combining the CDR3 with reference TRBV15 and TRBJ1-1 gives the whole variable domain DAMVIQNPRYQVTQFGKPVTLSCSQTLNHNVMYWYQQKSSQAPKLLFHYYDKDFNNEADTPDNFQSRRPNTSFCFLDIRSPGLGDTAMYLCATSRDNRDSAEAFFGQGTRLTVV.

The J gene is TRBJ1-6, the V gene TRBV5-5; maybe TRBD1 (6 bases). CDR1 and CDR2 (germline): SGHKS, YYEKEE (reference sequence). The CDR3 contains 15 residues. Trimming pared 2 bases from V and 7 bases from J, leaving 13 bases between. The CDR3 is CASSFQGPPNSPLHF. The CDR3 coding sequence is TGTGCCAGCAGCTTTCAGGGGCCTCCAAATTCACCCCTCCACTTT.

This clone appeared once. V gene TRBV7-2 combines with J gene TRBJ1-1; D uncertain. The germline V gene has CDR1 SGHTA and CDR2 FQGNSA. V lost 1 base and J lost 11, with 17 bases in between. The length of the CDR3 is 14 residues. The DNA of the CDR3 is TGTGCCAGCAGCTTAGTAAGCGCATCCGACACGGCTTTCTTT. Amino acid sequence: CASSLVSASDTAFF.

The J gene is TRBJ2-1, the V gene TRBV7-3, with 10 bases that match TRBD2. The CDR3 loop spans 14 amino acids. V gave up 0 bases and J gave up 7 bases; unmatched junction bases: 0. Per the germline V gene, CDR1 is SGHTA and CDR2 is FQGTGA. DNA of the CDR3: TGTGCCAGCAGCTTAACACTAGCGGGGAATGAGCAGTTCTTC. Its translation: CASSLTLAGNEQFF.

This rearrangement joins TRBV19 to TRBJ2-1; D is ambiguous. CDR3 size: 13 residues. V was clipped by 3 bases and J by 3 bases, with 6 bases between them. Germline values: CDR1 LNHDA, CDR2 SQIVND (reference sequence). The CDR3 coding sequence is TGTGCCAGTAGTATCGGCCTCTACAATGAGCAGTTCTTC. As protein: CASSIGLYNEQFF.